This T cell receptor beta chain appears in the sequencing data of a study of cytomegalovirus exposure and HLA in healthy donors. Overall study findings and caveats: Later on, an analysis tied 15,000 to 20,000 TCR beta sequences to HLA alleles at 0.05 false discovery rate. Investigators reported over 150 TCR beta chains as tied to cytomegalovirus.

The CDR3 sequence is 15 residues long. The J segment lost 3 bases and the V segment lost 6 bases, leaving 10 bases of the junction unmatched. Germline loops: CDR1 SEHNR, CDR2 FQNEAQ (reference sequence). In this sample, this clone turned up a few times. Antigen: not known. The PCR made use of 60 Vbeta and 13 Jbeta primers. The method was immunoSEQ multiplex PCR; TCRdb's version includes in-frame clones alone and lacks a portion of them. The data contain approximately 260,000 clones, approximately 84% of them seen just once; the ten biggest clones take up roughly 2%. This chain uses TRBV7-9 with TRBJ1-1; 7 bases fit TRBD1. Material for sequencing was PBMCs. This sequence originates from a woman between 40 and 55 years old in good health and CMV-seropositive. The CDR3 bases are TGTGCCAGCAGAAGCGCAGGGGGTATGGACACTGAAGCTTTCTTT. Translation gives CASRSAGGMDTEAFF. Based on the CDR3 plus reference TRBV7-9 and TRBJ1-1, the full variable domain is DTGVSQNPRHKITKRGQNVTFRCDPISEHNRLYWYRQTLGQGPEFLTYFQNEAQLEKSRLLSDRFSAERPKGSFSTLEIQRTEQGDSAMYLCASRSAGGMDTEAFFGQGTRLTVV.